These 19 T cell receptor beta chains were sequenced from one sample in a study of shared clonotypes between healthy human individuals. The naive CD8 population came from CD45RO-negative cells selected for CCR7, without terminally differentiated effector memory CD45RA+ cells. Using immunoSEQ multiplex PCR, the repertoire was profiled, and TCRdb retains in-frame clones only, with some absent. The sample holds about 2 million clones; approximately 94% are singletons and the top ten take about 1.1%. Sequenced: naive CD8+ T cells sorted from blood. These receptors were collected from a man aged 18 to 35 in good health.

The V gene is TRBV27, the J gene TRBJ2-1; TRBD2 matches 14 bases. The trim removed 3 bases at V and 0 bases at J, leaving 4 bases unmatched. This CDR3 contains 18 residues. Looked up from germline, CDR1 is MNHEY and CDR2 is SMNVEV (reference sequence). CDR3 DNA sequence: TGTGCCAGCAGTTTTATCGGGACTAGCGGGAGCTCCTACAATGAGCAGTTCTTC. Its translation: CASSFIGTSGSSYNEQFF.

A few counts support this clone. The CDR3 spells CASTLAGVTDTQYF. DNA of the CDR3: TGTGCCAGCACCCTAGCGGGAGTCACAGATACGCAGTATTTT. This chain connects TRBV7-9 to TRBJ2-3, with 10 positions matching TRBD2. V trimming: 7 bases; J trimming: 2 bases; junction bases outside the gene matches: 3. Germline values: CDR1 SEHNR, CDR2 FQNEAQ (reference sequence). The CDR3 is 14 residues long.

With respect to this clone: The sample carries other DNA sequences with the same CDR3. In nucleotides, the CDR3 is TGTGCCAGCAGCTTTGGGTCCTACGAGCAGTACTTC. It yields the protein CASSFGSYEQYF. The rearrangement uses TRBV5-4 and TRBJ2-7; D not resolved. The CDR3 has 12 residues. Germline values: CDR1 SGHNT, CDR2 YYREEE (reference sequence). The V and J ends lost 2 bases and 1 base respectively, with 4 bases between them. The variable domain in full, completed from reference TRBV5-4 and TRBJ2-7, reads ETGVTQSPTHLIKTRGQQVTLRCSSQSGHNTVSWYQQALGQGPQFIFQYYREEENGRGNFPPRFSGLQFPNYSSELNVNALELDDSALYLCASSFGSYEQYFGPGTRLTVT.

The V call is TRBV21-1, the J call TRBJ2-5. TRBV21-1 is a documented pseudogene. The CDR3 contains 14 residues. The CDR3, as DNA: TGTGCCAGCAGCAAAGCAGGGTTCCGAGAGACCCAGTACTTC. Translated, it gives CASSKAGFRETQYF.

Notes on this clone: Other DNA sequences in the sample encode the same CDR3. J is TRBJ2-7 and V is TRBV5-1; 10 nucleotides align to TRBD2. Germline CDR1 reads SGHRS; CDR2 reads YFSETQ. The length of the CDR3 is 15 residues. The junction had 8 bases not matched to a gene; V was cut back by 4 bases and J by 4 bases. The CDR3 protein is CASSLSSGSPYEQYF. Here the CDR3 DNA reads TGCGCCAGCAGCCTCTCTAGCGGGAGTCCATACGAGCAGTACTTC.

The chain joins TRBV28 to TRBJ2-2; the D call may be TRBD1 or TRBD2 (6 bases each). Germline CDR1 reads MDHEN; CDR2 reads SYDVKM. Trimming left V 3 bases short and J 6 bases short, with 11 bases between. CDR3 length: 14 amino acids. The CDR3 protein is CASSLLRGAGELFF. DNA for the CDR3: TGTGCCAGCAGTTTGCTTAGGGGGGCCGGGGAGCTGTTTTTT.

The rearrangement uses TRBV27 and TRBJ2-1; 8 positions agree with TRBD2. The J segment lost 7 bases and the V segment lost 6 bases, leaving 8 bases of the junction unmatched. The CDR3 is 14 amino acids. CDR1 and CDR2 (germline): MNHEY, SMNVEV (reference sequence). DNA for the CDR3: TGTGCCAGCAGCCAGGTAGCGGGATCGAATGAGCAGTTCTTC. Protein: CASSQVAGSNEQFF.

This chain connects TRBV4-3 to TRBJ2-5; D tentatively fits TRBD1 or TRBD2 (5 bases each). The length of the CDR3 is 11 residues. With 4 bases removed from V and 9 bases from J, the gap between germline ends came to 9 bases. Germline CDR1 is LGHNA and CDR2 is YSLEER. Here the CDR3 reads CASSPSRAQYF. For the CDR3, the DNA is TGCGCCAGCAGCCCTAGCAGGGCCCAGTACTTC.

This chain links TRBV6-5 with TRBJ1-1; tentative D call: TRBD1 (5 bases). Germline V gives CDR1 MNHEY, CDR2 SVGAGI. Trimming removed 5 bases from V and 5 bases from J, with 15 bases in between. The CDR3 is made up of 14 amino acids. The DNA of the CDR3 is TGTGCCAGCAGTCGTGTTGAGGGGCGTACTGAAGCTTTCTTT. Residues: CASSRVEGRTEAFF.

Points on this clone: At one of its ends the junction is not consistent with the germline gene, which may arise from a read error. The V call is TRBV5-4, the J call TRBJ1-2, with D possibly matching TRBD1 (5 bases). Germline V gene sequence: CDR1 SGHNT, CDR2 YYREEE (reference sequence). The CDR3 loop spans 14 amino acids. CDR3 region: CASSLPSTGPTNSF. The CDR3 coding sequence is TGTGCCAGCAGCTTACCCTCTACGGGACCGACTAACTCCTTC.

The chain is built from TRBV27 and TRBJ2-2; 13 bases map to TRBD2. Germline CDR1 and CDR2: MNHEY and SMNVEV (reference sequence). Trimming at V came to 6 bases and at J to 7 bases, leaving 5 bases not matched to a gene. The CDR3 covers 15 residues. CDR3 sequence (DNA): TGTGCCAGCAGACTAGCGGGAGGGCAAGTCGGGGAGCTGTTTTTT. It translates to CASRLAGGQVGELFF.

CDR3 nucleotide sequence: TGTGCCAGCAGCTTGGGACAGGTTACCAACGAGCAGTACTTC. It encodes CASSLGQVTNEQYF. The gene calls are TRBV5-4 and TRBJ2-7; weak D call: TRBD1 (6 bases). The CDR3 covers 14 residues. In germline, CDR1 is SGHNT, CDR2 YYREEE (reference sequence). Trimming left V 0 bases short and J 5 bases short, with 12 bases between.

The chain employs TRBV27 and TRBJ2-1, with D uncertain. This CDR3 comprises 13 residues. The ends were cut back, 2 bases at V and 8 bases at J, with 10 bases in the middle. CDR1 MNHEY and CDR2 SMNVEV come from the germline V gene (reference sequence). The CDR3 loop is CASSLSWAHEQFF. CDR3 DNA: TGTGCCAGCAGTTTAAGTTGGGCGCATGAGCAGTTCTTC.

This chain connects TRBV27 to TRBJ1-2; TRBD1 matches at 7 bases. J lost 6 bases, V lost 6 bases, and 10 bases had no gene match. This CDR3 contains 14 residues. Germline CDR1 is MNHEY and CDR2 is SMNVEV (reference sequence). CDR3 sequence reads: CASRVQGGGNGYTF. The CDR3 DNA follows: TGTGCCAGCAGGGTCCAGGGGGGTGGTAATGGCTACACCTTC.

The rearrangement joins TRBV7-9 to TRBJ2-7; D unresolved. Germline CDR1 reads SEHNR; CDR2 reads FQNEAQ (reference sequence). The CDR3 has 14 amino acids. V was clipped by 5 bases and J by 5 bases, with 16 bases between them. The CDR3 nucleotides read TGTGCCAGCAGCCCTGGACGGCTAAAGGACGAGCAGTACTTC. Protein: CASSPGRLKDEQYF.

Regarding this clone: The same CDR3 arises from other DNA sequences in this sample as well. The rearrangement uses TRBV2 and TRBJ2-7; 10 nucleotides line up with TRBD2. The V segment lost 2 bases and the J segment 3 bases; nucleotides outside the gene matches: 1. The CDR3 runs to 14 residues. CDR1 and CDR2 (germline): SNHLY, FYNNEI. The CDR3: CASSELAGVYEQYF. The DNA for the CDR3 is TGTGCCAGCAGTGAACTAGCGGGGGTCTACGAGCAGTACTTC.

The chain couples TRBV2 to TRBJ1-2; D not resolved. V lost 6 bases, J lost 0 bases, and 5 bases lay in between. There are 12 residues in the CDR3. Germline V lookup: CDR1 SNHLY, CDR2 FYNNEI. DNA of the CDR3: TGTGCCAGCAGGGTTGCTAACTATGGCTACACCTTC. Its protein is CASRVANYGYTF.

V usage is TRBV11-2 and J usage is TRBJ1-1; D unresolved. Germline lookup yields CDR1 SGHAT and CDR2 FQNNGV. The length of the CDR3 is 15 residues. V was shortened by 2 bases and J by 6 bases, with 16 bases between the two germline ends. The CDR3 here is CASSLNPDLGAEAFF. The DNA of the CDR3 is TGTGCCAGCAGCTTAAACCCAGACTTGGGCGCTGAAGCTTTCTTT.

J is TRBJ2-7 and V is TRBV7-9, with D possibly being TRBD2 (5 bases). The V end lost 8 bases, the J end lost 2 bases, and 13 bases lay between the germline ends. This CDR3 is 13 amino acids long. Germline V gene data show CDR1 as SEHNR and CDR2 as FQNEAQ (reference sequence). DNA of the CDR3: TGTGCCAGCTTTGAGGGAGACCCCTACGAGCAGTACTTC. It codes for CASFEGDPYEQYF. Combining the CDR3 with reference TRBV7-9 and TRBJ2-7 gives the whole variable domain DTGVSQNPRHKITKRGQNVTFRCDPISEHNRLYWYRQTLGQGPEFLTYFQNEAQLEKSRLLSDRFSAERPKGSFSTLEIQRTEQGDSAMYLCASFEGDPYEQYFGPGTRLTVT.